The TCR beta chain described here comes from a study of control samples from healthy donors and cancer patients. Only in-frame clones appear in the TCRdb table, and some are missing; sequencing was by immunoSEQ multiplex PCR. Of approximately 140,000 clones in the sample, over 85% were seen once. The material sequenced was PBMCs. The sequence was obtained from a man between 50 and 59 years old with head and neck cancer.

The CDR3 DNA sequence: TGTGCCAGCAGTCTCAGGGACAGGGCGGACTATGGCTACACCTTC. Amino acids: CASSLRDRADYGYTF. The rearrangement uses TRBV28 and TRBJ1-2; 9 bases are shared with TRBD1. The germline V gene encodes CDR1 MDHEN and CDR2 SYDVKM. V shed 5 bases, J shed 3 bases, and the junction held 7 bases outside the gene matches. The CDR3 runs 15 residues.